The 27 T cell receptor beta chains presented below share a single source sample, sequenced in a study of cytomegalovirus exposure and HLA in healthy donors. PCR amplification relied on 60 Vbeta primers (plus 13 Jbeta primers). Some clones are missing from TCRdb's copy, which holds only in-frame ones; the method was immunoSEQ multiplex PCR. The sample shows 170,000 or so clones, 80% of them seen only once. Sample: PBMCs. Receptors originate from a man aged 30 to 45 in good health and CMV-seropositive.

This chain uses TRBV5-5 with TRBJ1-5, with unresolved D. The CDR3 covers 13 residues. V gave up 7 bases and J gave up 4 bases, with 12 bases separating them. Germline CDR1 and CDR2: SGHKS and YYEKEE (reference sequence). The DNA of the CDR3 is TGTGCCAGCGGCGGGTCAGAAAATCAGCCCCAGCATTTT. Translation: CASGGSENQPQHF.

J is TRBJ1-5 and V is TRBV5-1; 12 bases match TRBD1. There are 16 residues in the CDR3. Per the germline V gene, CDR1 is SGHRS and CDR2 is YFSETQ. The V segment lost 2 bases and the J segment 3 bases; nucleotides outside the gene matches: 3. CDR3 DNA sequence: TGCGCCAGCAGCTTCACGGGACAGGGGGCCAATCAGCCCCAGCATTTT. This translates into CASSFTGQGANQPQHF.

V and J are TRBV7-3 and TRBJ2-5; no clear D gene. The ends were cut back, 2 bases at V and 1 base at J, with 11 bases in the middle. This CDR3 has 15 residues. The germline V gene encodes CDR1 SGHTA and CDR2 FQGTGA. Here the CDR3 reads CASSLSYSPQETQYF. The CDR3 DNA sequence: TGTGCCAGCAGCTTATCGTACAGTCCCCAAGAGACCCAGTACTTC.

The rearrangement uses TRBV7-2 and TRBJ1-6; perhaps TRBD1 as D (6 bases). Germline CDR1 reads SGHTA; CDR2 reads FQGNSA. CDR3 length: 16 amino acids. The V end lost 5 bases, the J end lost 7 bases, and 18 bases lay between the germline ends. CDR3 sequence (DNA): TGTGCCAGCAGCCTCAACGCCGGGACACAAAATTCACCCCTCCACTTT. It is translated as CASSLNAGTQNSPLHF.

This chain links TRBV10-3 with TRBJ2-5; D perhaps matches TRBD1 (5 bases). The V end lost 0 bases, the J end lost 5 bases, and 22 bases lay between the germline ends. The CDR3 sequence is 18 residues long. CDR1 and CDR2 from the germline V gene are ENHRY and SYGVKD. The CDR3 DNA sequence: TGTGCCATCAGTGAGTCGGGCAGGGATGTTCGTGTGTTGGAGACCCAGTACTTC. As protein: CAISESGRDVRVLETQYF.

The chain carries TRBV5-6 and TRBJ2-5; the match to TRBD1 covers 7 bases. The CDR3 length is 16 residues. Germline assignment: CDR1 SGHDT and CDR2 YYEEEE. V lost 4 bases and J lost 4; bases outside the gene matches: 13. The CDR3 region is CASSPRTGSRGETQYF. CDR3 sequence (DNA): TGTGCCAGCAGCCCTAGGACAGGCTCCCGAGGAGAGACCCAGTACTTC.

The gene calls are TRBV20-1 and TRBJ1-2; D may be TRBD1 (5 bases). This CDR3 comprises 11 residues. Trimming removed 6 bases at V and 3 bases at J, with 8 bases between. Germline CDR1 DFQATT, CDR2 SNEGSKA (reference sequence). The CDR3 nucleotides read TGCAGTGCAGGGGAGGACTATGGCTACACCTTC. This gives the protein CSAGEDYGYTF.

The chain carries TRBV5-1 and TRBJ2-2, with D perhaps TRBD1 (6 bases). From germline, CDR1 is SGHRS and CDR2 YFSETQ. The V and J ends lost 0 bases and 0 bases respectively, with 9 bases between them. The CDR3 has 16 residues. The CDR3 DNA sequence: TGCGCCAGCAGCTTGGTACAGGGTGCGAACACCGGGGAGCTGTTTTTT. Translation gives CASSLVQGANTGELFF. Using reference TRBV5-1 and TRBJ2-2 for the parts outside the CDR3, the full variable domain is KAGVTQTPRYLIKTRGQQVTLSCSPISGHRSVSWYQQTPGQGLQFLFEYFSETQRNKGNFPGRFSGRQFSNSRSEMNVSTLELGDSALYLCASSLVQGANTGELFFGEGSRLTVL.

The rearrangement joins TRBV30 to TRBJ2-5; D is uncertain. Germline lookup yields CDR1 GTSNPN and CDR2 SVGIG (reference sequence). The CDR3 is 13 residues long. Trimming took off 2 bases at V and 1 base at J, with 8 bases between the two ends. CDR3 sequence: CAWSPAPQETQYF. In DNA, the CDR3 is TGTGCCTGGAGTCCAGCGCCCCAAGAGACCCAGTACTTC.

The chain joins TRBV7-9 to TRBJ1-3; 8 bases are a match to TRBD1. V lost 3 bases to trimming and J lost 4 bases; unmatched junction nucleotides: 5. The germline V gene encodes CDR1 SEHNR and CDR2 FQNEAQ (reference sequence). This CDR3 spans 15 amino acids. CDR3 residues: CASSFSQGAGNTIYF. The CDR3 nucleotides are TGTGCCAGCAGCTTTAGCCAGGGGGCAGGAAACACCATATATTTT.

The chain couples TRBV6-1 to TRBJ2-7; weak D call: TRBD1 (7 bases). The CDR3 spans 14 residues. Germline V gene data show CDR1 as MNHNS and CDR2 as SASEGT. V lost 7 bases and J 6 bases, leaving 19 bases between the germline ends. CDR3 bases: TGTGCCAGCACTCGGGACAGACCGGAGGGCGAGCAGTACTTC. Amino acid sequence: CASTRDRPEGEQYF.

This sequence joins TRBV5-1 and TRBJ1-4, with D tentatively TRBD1 (6 bases). The CDR3 has 14 residues. Germline CDR1 and CDR2: SGHRS and YFSETQ. The V end was cut by 4 bases, the J end by 5 bases, with 12 bases between. The chain's CDR3 is CASSVDSLNEKLFF. The DNA of the CDR3 is TGCGCCAGCAGCGTGGACAGCCTGAATGAAAAACTGTTTTTT.

The rearrangement joins TRBV2 to TRBJ2-1; 12 bases fit TRBD2. The germline V gene has CDR1 SNHLY and CDR2 FYNNEI. V shed 6 bases, J shed 3 bases, and the junction held 3 bases outside the gene matches. The CDR3 contains 15 residues. The CDR3 nucleotides read TGTGCCAGCAGAAGACTAGCGGGGGACTACAATGAGCAGTTCTTC. It translates to CASRRLAGDYNEQFF.

The chain uses TRBV7-3 and TRBJ2-2; 11 bases are shared with TRBD2. Unmatched junction bases numbered 5, after V lost 2 bases and J lost 0 bases. The CDR3 runs to 18 residues. CDR1 is SGHTA and CDR2 is FQGTGA in the germline V gene. CDR3 sequence: CASSLPSGRYANTGELFF. Here the CDR3 DNA reads TGTGCCAGCAGCTTACCTAGCGGGAGGTACGCGAACACCGGGGAGCTGTTTTTT.

This chain connects TRBV18 to TRBJ1-4; 8 bases align to TRBD1. The length of the CDR3 is 14 residues. Germline V gives CDR1 KGHSH, CDR2 LQKENI. V lost 3 bases to trimming and J lost 7 bases; unmatched junction nucleotides: 4. This CDR3 reads CASSPDRGAEKLFF. CDR3 nucleotides: TGTGCCAGCTCACCCGACAGGGGCGCTGAAAAACTGTTTTTT.

This clone came up once. The chain links TRBV9 to TRBJ1-4, with D possibly being TRBD1 (6 bases). The germline V and J ends were trimmed by 0 bases and 11 bases, with 14 bases remaining between them. There are 14 residues in the CDR3. The germline V gene encodes CDR1 SGDLS and CDR2 YYNGEE. CDR3 in amino acids: CASSVAPGQGKLFF. The CDR3 DNA reads as TGTGCCAGCAGCGTAGCCCCCGGTCAGGGGAAACTGTTTTTT.

The chain employs TRBV6-5 and TRBJ2-1; D perhaps matches TRBD2 (7 bases). Germline V gene lookup returns CDR1 MNHEY and CDR2 SVGAGI. V was pared by 8 bases and J by 5 bases, with 13 bases between. This CDR3 has 13 residues. In DNA, the CDR3 is TGTGCCAGCGCTCGCGGGGGCCACAATGAGCAGTTCTTC. Translated, it gives CASARGGHNEQFF.

The chain is built from TRBV6-6 and TRBJ2-7; 7 bases map to TRBD1. CDR3 length: 15 amino acids. Germline loops: CDR1 MNHNY, CDR2 SVGAGI (reference sequence). With 4 bases clipped from V and 2 bases from J, the junction kept 8 bases outside the gene matches. CDR3 coding DNA: TGTGCCAGCAGTTCACCGGGACAGAGGACCTACGAGCAGTACTTC. Translation gives CASSSPGQRTYEQYF.

J is TRBJ2-3 and V is TRBV13; D ambiguous. The ends were cut back, 4 bases at V and 2 bases at J, with 4 bases in the middle. CDR1 and CDR2 (germline): PRHDT, FYEKMQ (reference sequence). The CDR3 covers 12 residues. The CDR3 DNA reads TGTGCCAGCAGCTCATTCACAGATACGCAGTATTTT. This encodes CASSSFTDTQYF.

This chain connects TRBV27 to TRBJ2-5, with D possibly matching TRBD2 (7 bases). Germline CDR1 reads MNHEY; CDR2 reads SMNVEV (reference sequence). This CDR3 is 15 amino acids long. Trimming took 4 bases from V and 1 from J, leaving 13 bases between them. The CDR3 is CASSWGGGTQETQYF. The DNA of the CDR3 is TGTGCCAGCAGTTGGGGGGGCGGAACCCAAGAGACCCAGTACTTC.

The chain recombines TRBV1 with TRBJ2-7; the table calls TRBD2, which could not be checked here. TRBV1 is noted as a pseudogene. CDR3 size: 16 residues. CDR3 sequence: CTSSQDRGGPRYEQYF. The CDR3 coding sequence is TGCACCAGCAGCCAAGATCGGGGGGGGCCCCGCTACGAGCAGTACTTC.

V is TRBV28 and J is TRBJ2-7; 7 positions match TRBD2. CDR1 is MDHEN, CDR2 SYDVKM, per germline. This CDR3 is 18 amino acids long. The junction had 16 bases not matched to a gene; V was cut back by 4 bases and J by 1 base. CDR3 sequence (DNA): TGTGCCAGCAGTTCCCTCCCGGGAGGACCGAACGGATCCTACGAGCAGTACTTC. Its translation is CASSSLPGGPNGSYEQYF.

J is TRBJ2-3 and V is TRBV5-1; D is unclear. The CDR3 has 13 amino acids. Trimming took 3 bases from V and 4 from J, leaving 9 bases between them. The germline gives CDR1 SGHRS, CDR2 YFSETQ. As DNA, the CDR3 is TGCGCCAGCAGCTCCGAGACTTCAGATACGCAGTATTTT. Residues: CASSSETSDTQYF.

The chain is built from TRBV6-1 and TRBJ2-1; possibly TRBD2 for D (6 bases). CDR1 is MNHNS and CDR2 is SASEGT in the germline V gene. The CDR3 spans 17 residues. The germline V and J ends were trimmed by 1 base and 0 bases, with 13 bases remaining between them. CDR3 sequence (DNA): TGTGCCAGCAGTGAAGGCATGATCGGGAGCTCCTACAATGAGCAGTTCTTC. Residues: CASSEGMIGSSYNEQFF.

This clone appeared once. The genes are TRBV10-3 and TRBJ2-5, with 8 nucleotides matching TRBD2. J was trimmed by 3 bases and V by 5 bases; bases with no gene match: 5. Per the germline V gene, CDR1 is ENHRY and CDR2 is SYGVKD. The CDR3 runs 14 residues. CDR3 region: CAISQLADKETQYF. The CDR3 DNA sequence: TGTGCCATCAGTCAACTAGCGGACAAAGAGACCCAGTACTTC.

This sequence joins TRBV7-3 and TRBJ2-5, with 7 bases identical to TRBD2. Germline V lookup: CDR1 SGHTA, CDR2 FQGTGA. Unmatched junction bases numbered 10, after V lost 1 base and J lost 5 bases. This CDR3 spans 16 amino acids. The CDR3, as DNA: TGTGCCAGCAGCTTAATGGGAGGGGTTGATCGGGAGACCCAGTACTTC. Translated: CASSLMGGVDRETQYF.

This clone was observed a few times. V and J are TRBV19 and TRBJ2-1; the match to TRBD1 covers 12 bases. The CDR3 loop spans 15 amino acids. Looked up from germline, CDR1 is LNHDA and CDR2 is SQIVND (reference sequence). With V trimmed by 5 bases and J by 8 bases, 7 bases remained unmatched. As DNA, the CDR3 is TGTGCCAGTAGTTCCCCGGGACAGGGGGCTTATGAGCAGTTCTTC. This sequence encodes CASSSPGQGAYEQFF.